What follows are 20 T cell receptor beta chains derived from one specimen sequenced in a study of blood T cells in healthy people across ages. PCR was performed a second time for roughly 6 to 12 cycles using a sample-barcoded 5' primer and a J-beta primer mix. TCRdb re-called the 5' RACE reads through MiXCR, storing one row per CDR3 protein. In the table there are some 1,500,000 distinct CDR3 sequences, 35% to 45% of which are singletons. The sequencing sample was made of blood. Receptors were obtained from a woman aged 18-29 years in good health.

V usage is TRBV20-1 and J usage is TRBJ2-3; 12 nucleotides align to TRBD2. This CDR3 is 18 amino acids long. Trimming at V came to 6 bases and at J to 0 bases, leaving 13 bases not matched to a gene. Germline V gene lookup returns CDR1 DFQATT and CDR2 SNEGSKA (reference sequence). DNA for the CDR3: TGCAGTGCCCGGACTAGCGGGGAACAAACTTCTAGCACAGATACGCAGTATTTT. Its protein is CSARTSGEQTSSTDTQYF.

This clonotype was detected a few times. The chain links TRBV20-1 to TRBJ2-1; D not resolved. This CDR3 comprises 13 residues. With 5 bases removed from V and 6 bases from J, the gap between germline ends came to 14 bases. Germline V gene data show CDR1 as DFQATT and CDR2 as SNEGSKA (reference sequence). The CDR3 DNA sequence: TGCAGTGCTCTCGTTGAAGTAGGCAATGAGCAGTTCTTC. Its protein is CSALVEVGNEQFF.

This clonotype was counted at least ten times. This chain connects TRBV4-3 to TRBJ2-7; unclear D gene. CDR1 LGHNA and CDR2 YSLEER come from the germline V gene. The CDR3 extends over 13 amino acids. Trimming removed 0 bases from V and 2 bases from J, with 5 bases in between. The CDR3 coding sequence is TGCGCCAGCAGCCAAGACATCACCTACGAGCAGTACTTC. This codes for CASSQDITYEQYF.

This clonotype was recorded a few times. V and J are TRBV7-9 and TRBJ1-2; no firm D call. The CDR3 runs 14 residues. The V gene lost 6 bases and the J gene lost 3 bases, with 14 bases spanning the gap. Germline V gene lookup returns CDR1 SEHNR and CDR2 FQNEAQ (reference sequence). CDR3 coding DNA: TGTGCCAGCAGTTTAAAGTCCGGCGACTATGGCTACACCTTC. Translation: CASSLKSGDYGYTF.

As for this clonotype: One end of the junction does not line up with germline, which may come from a read error. The chain employs TRBV7-2 and TRBJ2-3; tentative D call: TRBD2 (5 bases). Germline CDR1 SGHTA, CDR2 FQGNSA. The CDR3 runs to 14 residues. The CDR3 spells CASSLSVRTETQYF. CDR3 nucleotide sequence: TGTGCCAGCAGCCTTAGCGTGCGCACAGAAACGCAGTATTTT.

DNA for the CDR3: TGCAGTGCTAGTACAGGGAGAGTTGAGCAGTACTTC. It yields the protein CSASTGRVEQYF. This chain uses TRBV20-1 with TRBJ2-7; a possible D gene is TRBD1 (6 bases). The CDR3 has 12 residues. The V gene's germline CDR1 is DFQATT and CDR2 SNEGSKA (reference sequence). V was clipped by 3 bases and J by 7 bases, with 13 bases between them.

The chain uses TRBV7-9 and TRBJ2-2; D not resolved. CDR1 is SEHNR, CDR2 FQNEAQ, per germline (reference sequence). The V gene lost 1 base and the J gene lost 6 bases, with 3 bases spanning the gap. The CDR3 totals 12 residues. In DNA form, the CDR3 reads TGTGCCAGCAGCTTAGGCCCCGGGGAGCTGTTTTTT. It translates to CASSLGPGELFF.

The rearrangement uses TRBV20-1 and TRBJ2-1, with 7 bases that match TRBD2. The CDR3 spans 15 residues. The V gene end was trimmed by 5 bases and the J gene end by 7 bases; junction bases not matched to a gene: 14. Germline assignment: CDR1 DFQATT and CDR2 SNEGSKA (reference sequence). The CDR3 nucleotides are TGCAGTGCTCTTGGTCGCGGGAGTACTGCAAATGAGCAGTTCTTC. Its protein product is CSALGRGSTANEQFF.

In regard to this clonotype: One end of the junction does not line up with germline, which may come from a read error. V is TRBV7-2 and J is TRBJ2-1; 9 bases fit TRBD2. Germline V gene lookup returns CDR1 SGHTA and CDR2 FQGNSA. The CDR3 loop spans 16 amino acids. CDR3 protein: CAGSLARREGHDEQFF. The CDR3 DNA is TGTGCCGGCAGCTTAGCTAGGCGGGAGGGCCACGATGAGCAGTTCTTC.

The CDR3 DNA reads TGTGCCAGCAGAGCATATCAGCGGGAGGGCCTAAGGTACAATGAGCAGTTCTTC. Translating gives CASRAYQREGLRYNEQFF. The rearrangement joins TRBV4-2 to TRBJ2-1; 10 nucleotides match TRBD2. The J segment lost 4 bases and the V segment lost 6 bases, leaving 15 bases of the junction unmatched. Germline CDR1 is LGHNA and CDR2 is YNFKEQ. The CDR3 sequence is 18 residues long.

The chain recombines TRBV7-2 with TRBJ1-5; D might be TRBD1 (6 bases). Germline CDR1 and CDR2: SGHTA and FQGNSA. Trimming took 0 bases from V and 9 from J, leaving 15 bases between them. This CDR3 is 15 amino acids long. CDR3 coding DNA: TGTGCCAGCAGCTTAGCTGGTCAGGGGACGACGCCCCAGCATTTT. Its protein is CASSLAGQGTTPQHF. Using reference TRBV7-2 and TRBJ1-5 for the parts outside the CDR3, the full variable domain is GAGVSQSPSNKVTEKGKDVELRCDPISGHTALYWYRQSLGQGLEFLIYFQGNSAPDKSGLPSDRFSAERTGGSVSTLTIQRTQQEDSAVYLCASSLAGQGTTPQHFGDGTRLSIL.

The chain is built from TRBV3-1 and TRBJ2-1; D is unresolved. This CDR3 contains 15 residues. The germline V and J ends were trimmed by 3 bases and 0 bases, with 9 bases remaining between them. CDR1 is LGHDT, CDR2 YNNKEL, per germline (reference sequence). This CDR3 reads CASSQPISSYNEQFF. Here the CDR3 DNA reads TGTGCCAGCAGCCAGCCTATCAGCTCCTACAATGAGCAGTTCTTC.

V and J are TRBV27 and TRBJ2-5; 16 bases fit TRBD2. The DNA end is a closer match to TRBJ2-4, so the J assignment may be wrong. There are 16 residues in the CDR3. Germline CDR1 reads MNHEY; CDR2 reads SMNVEV (reference sequence). The CDR3 coding sequence is TGTGCCAGCAGTTTAGGGACTAGCGGGAGGGGGAACATTCAGTACTTC. Its protein product is CASSLGTSGRGNIQYF.

The sample holds a few counts of this clonotype. The chain couples TRBV7-9 to TRBJ1-1, with TRBD1 matching 9 bases. CDR3 length: 16 residues. In germline, CDR1 is SEHNR, CDR2 FQNEAQ (reference sequence). The junction had 7 bases not matched to a gene; V was cut back by 1 base and J by 4 bases. The CDR3 spells CASSLVTGGGLTEAFF. CDR3 bases: TGTGCCAGCAGCTTAGTCACAGGGGGCGGACTCACTGAAGCTTTCTTT.

The chain employs TRBV9 and TRBJ2-5, with a possible D match to TRBD1 (5 bases). Trimming pared 0 bases from V and 1 base from J, leaving 7 bases between. The CDR3 covers 14 residues. Per germline, CDR1 SGDLS and CDR2 YYNGEE. CDR3 in DNA: TGTGCCAGCAGCGTAGCGGACATCCAAGAGACCCAGTACTTC. This gives the protein CASSVADIQETQYF.

The chain has TRBV30 and TRBJ2-7, with 8 nucleotides matching TRBD1. V was pared by 4 bases and J by 1 base, with 9 bases of the junction left unmatched. The CDR3 is made up of 15 amino acids. Germline CDR1 reads GTSNPN; CDR2 reads SVGIG (reference sequence). CDR3 sequence (DNA): TGTGCCTGGATTCCCCGGACAGGGTCGTCCTACGAGCAGTACTTC. This translates into CAWIPRTGSSYEQYF. Filled out from reference TRBV30 and TRBJ2-7, the complete variable domain reads SQTIHQWPATLVQPVGSPLSLECTVEGTSNPNLYWYRQAAGRGLQLLFYSVGIGQISSEVPQNLSASRPQDRQFILSSKKLLLSDSGFYLCAWIPRTGSSYEQYFGPGTRLTVT.

The chain couples TRBV24-1 to TRBJ2-7; no clear D. Trimming removed 2 bases from V and 0 bases from J, with 10 bases in between. This CDR3 has 15 residues. Per germline, CDR1 KGHDR and CDR2 SFDVKD. DNA of the CDR3: TGTGCCACCAGTGATTGGGATAGTGGCTCCTACGAGCAGTACTTC. It translates to CATSDWDSGSYEQYF.

This clonotype was detected once. CDR3 region: CAISEGLGRETEAFF. DNA for the CDR3: TGTGCCATCAGTGAGGGACTAGGGCGCGAGACTGAAGCTTTCTTT. This chain connects TRBV10-3 to TRBJ1-1, with D unclear. Germline assignment: CDR1 ENHRY and CDR2 SYGVKD. The CDR3 extends over 15 amino acids. Trimming took 2 bases from V and 5 from J, leaving 15 bases between them.

The chain is built from TRBV7-9 and TRBJ2-1; 8 bases fit TRBD1. Germline values: CDR1 SEHNR, CDR2 FQNEAQ (reference sequence). CDR3 length: 16 residues. After removal of 3 bases from V and 7 bases from J, the junction contained 11 bases not matched to a gene. The CDR3 sequence is CASSLKPGGWVNEQFF. The CDR3 region has the DNA TGTGCCAGCAGCTTGAAACCAGGGGGCTGGGTTAATGAGCAGTTCTTC.

The V and J genes are TRBV7-2 and TRBJ2-2; D call uncertain. The V gene lost 1 base and the J gene lost 3 bases, with 12 bases spanning the gap. CDR3 length: 16 amino acids. The germline V gene encodes CDR1 SGHTA and CDR2 FQGNSA. The CDR3 reads CASSLDRHPHTGELFF. In DNA form, the CDR3 reads TGTGCCAGCAGCTTAGATAGGCACCCCCACACCGGGGAGCTGTTTTTT.